Following are 8 T cell receptor beta chains from one sample sequenced in a study of blood T cells in healthy people across ages. The second PCR ran roughly 6 to 11 cycles with a sample-barcoded 5' primer and J-beta primers. TCRdb called the 5' RACE reads again in MiXCR, with one record for every CDR3 protein. The sample yields fewer than 900,000 distinct CDR3 sequences, around half seen once. The specimen was blood. These receptors all stem from a woman aged 55-70 years in good health.

This clonotype was detected a few times. V and J are TRBV20-1 and TRBJ2-3; the D gene is possibly TRBD2 (6 bases). The CDR3 covers 15 residues. Germline CDR1 and CDR2: DFQATT and SNEGSKA (reference sequence). V was cut by 1 base and J by 7 bases, with 18 bases left in between. CDR3 loop: CSARAVADHLYTQYF. The CDR3 DNA follows: TGCAGTGCTAGAGCGGTAGCGGACCACTTGTATACGCAGTATTTT.

This clonotype was observed a few times. V usage is TRBV4-3 and J usage is TRBJ2-7; the match to TRBD2 covers 8 bases. The DNA end is a closer match to TRBJ2-4, so the J assignment may be wrong. CDR1 and CDR2 from the germline V gene are LGHNA and YSLEER. CDR3 size: 16 residues. CDR3 sequence reads: CASSQEGRGGMDIQYF. CDR3 DNA: TGCGCCAGCAGCCAAGAAGGGCGCGGGGGGATGGACATTCAGTACTTC.

The CDR3 region is CSARTPDREGGYTF. The DNA for the CDR3 is TGCAGTGCTAGAACCCCGGACAGGGAAGGAGGCTACACCTTC. The chain combines TRBV20-1 with TRBJ1-2; 8 bases match TRBD1. The germline V gene encodes CDR1 DFQATT and CDR2 SNEGSKA (reference sequence). The length of the CDR3 is 14 residues. The V gene end was trimmed by 2 bases and the J gene end by 8 bases; junction bases not matched to a gene: 10.

This chain uses TRBV15 with TRBJ2-3, with D possibly being TRBD2 (6 bases). Germline lookup yields CDR1 LNHNV and CDR2 YYDKDF (reference sequence). The ends were cut back, 1 base at V and 0 bases at J, with 17 bases in the middle. CDR3 length equals 18 residues. The chain's CDR3 is CATSRARERRGSTDTQYF. In nucleotides, the CDR3 is TGTGCCACCAGCAGAGCCAGGGAGCGGAGGGGAAGCACAGATACGCAGTATTTT.

This clonotype was counted a few times. The V and J genes are TRBV27 and TRBJ2-7; the match to TRBD1 covers 10 bases. J gave up 3 bases and V 5 bases, and 7 bases lay outside the gene matches. The CDR3 consists of 15 residues. Germline CDR1 reads MNHEY; CDR2 reads SMNVEV (reference sequence). This chain's CDR3 is CASSPLRTGGYEQYF. In DNA form, the CDR3 reads TGTGCCAGCAGTCCCCTTAGGACAGGGGGCTACGAGCAGTACTTC.

A single count supports this clonotype. One end of the junction fails to match germline, which may point to a read error. This sequence joins TRBV5-1 and TRBJ2-1; 8 bases align to TRBD2. Germline assignment: CDR1 SGHRS and CDR2 YFSETQ. The CDR3 length is 15 residues. This CDR3 is CASGLVSGGPYEQFF. The CDR3 nucleotides read TGCGCCAGCGGCTTGGTATCGGGAGGGCCGTATGAGCAGTTCTTC. Full variable domain (remainder filled in from reference TRBV5-1 and TRBJ2-1): KAGVTQTPRYLIKTRGQQVTLSCSPISGHRSVSWYQQTPGQGLQFLFEYFSETQRNKGNFPGRFSGRQFSNSRSEMNVSTLELGDSALYLCASGLVSGGPYEQFFGPGTRLTVL.

The table lists this clonotype with a few counts. This sequence joins TRBV15 and TRBJ2-5; TRBD2 might be the D (6 bases). This CDR3 spans 14 amino acids. The V gene's germline CDR1 is LNHNV and CDR2 YYDKDF (reference sequence). The germline V and J ends were trimmed by 0 bases and 4 bases, with 9 bases remaining between them. CDR3 sequence: CATSRDMGGETQYF. CDR3 nucleotide sequence: TGTGCCACCAGCAGAGATATGGGGGGAGAGACCCAGTACTTC.

J is TRBJ2-3 and V is TRBV2; 9 bases line up with TRBD2. CDR3 length equals 16 residues. Unmatched junction bases numbered 11, after V lost 6 bases and J lost 4 bases. In germline, CDR1 is SNHLY, CDR2 FYNNEI. Here the CDR3 DNA reads TGTGCCAGCAGCCTTAGACTAGCGGACCCTTCAGATACGCAGTATTTT. Translated: CASSLRLADPSDTQYF.